These 20 T cell receptor beta chains were sequenced from one sample in a study of response to subunit inactivated influenza vaccine. TCRdb re-called the RT-PCR reads through MiXCR, storing one row per CDR3 protein. The repertoire holds roughly 700,000 distinct CDR3 sequences, with less than 20% as singletons. The sequencing here drew on PBMCs from blood, taken 12 days after vaccination. All receptors derive from a man between 45 and 60 years old who received an inactivated influenza vaccine.

This clonotype has a handful of counts. The rearrangement uses TRBV12-3 or TRBV12-4 and TRBJ1-1; D not certain. The V end lost 5 bases, the J end lost 4 bases, and 14 bases lay between the germline ends. The CDR3 extends over 14 amino acids. CDR3 bases: TGTGCCAGCAGTCTTGGAGGTGTGAGCACTGAAGCTTTCTTT. It codes for CASSLGGVSTEAFF.

This chain links TRBV11-2 with TRBJ2-7, with TRBD2 identical over 12 bases. V gave up 2 bases and J gave up 2 bases; unmatched junction bases: 4. Germline V gene sequence: CDR1 SGHAT, CDR2 FQNNGV. The CDR3 length is 16 residues. The CDR3 coding sequence is TGTGCCAGCAGCTTAACTAGCGGGGGGCTCCCCTACGAGCAGTACTTC. Amino acids: CASSLTSGGLPYEQYF. The variable domain in full, completed from reference TRBV11-2 and TRBJ2-7, reads EAGVAQSPRYKIIEKRQSVAFWCNPISGHATLYWYQQILGQGPKLLIQFQNNGVVDDSQLPKDRFSAERLKGVDSTLKIQPAKLEDSAVYLCASSLTSGGLPYEQYFGPGTRLTVT.

The rearrangement links TRBV11-1 to TRBJ1-1; no clear D. V was cut by 1 base and J by 3 bases, with 6 bases left in between. CDR3 length equals 13 residues. Germline CDR1 and CDR2: SGHAT and FQDESV (reference sequence). The CDR3 sequence: CASSLGPYTEAFF. CDR3 DNA sequence: TGTGCCAGCAGCTTAGGCCCGTACACTGAAGCTTTCTTT.

CDR3 in DNA: TGTGCCAGCAGTTTTGGGCAGACAGACAATCAGCCCCAGCATTTT. This codes for CASSFGQTDNQPQHF. This chain links TRBV28 with TRBJ1-5; TRBD1 might be the D (5 bases). CDR3 size: 15 residues. V dropped 3 bases and J dropped 3 bases, with 12 bases sitting between them. The germline V gene encodes CDR1 MDHEN and CDR2 SYDVKM.

The chain links TRBV20-1 to TRBJ2-2, with 9 bases aligning to TRBD1. Germline lookup yields CDR1 DFQATT and CDR2 SNEGSKA (reference sequence). This CDR3 spans 12 amino acids. The V segment lost 5 bases and the J segment 7 bases; nucleotides outside the gene matches: 2. The CDR3: CSAWDRVGELFF. The CDR3 DNA is TGCAGTGCTTGGGACAGGGTCGGGGAGCTGTTTTTT.

This clonotype was recorded many times. The V and J genes are TRBV15 and TRBJ2-6, with D possibly TRBD1 on 5 matching bases. Germline assignment: CDR1 LNHNV and CDR2 YYDKDF (reference sequence). This CDR3 is 15 amino acids long. V gave up 3 bases and J gave up 0 bases, with 6 bases separating them. The CDR3 loop reads CATSRDNSGANVLTF. CDR3 DNA sequence: TGTGCCACCAGCAGGGACAACTCTGGGGCCAACGTCCTGACTTTC.

This clonotype was seen a few times. The chain recombines TRBV28 with TRBJ2-1, with 8 bases identical to TRBD2. Germline-derived CDR1 and CDR2 are MDHEN and SYDVKM. V lost 6 bases and J lost 4; bases outside the gene matches: 5. This CDR3 has 14 residues. CDR3 amino acids: CASRPGLEYNEQFF. CDR3 coding DNA: TGTGCCAGCAGGCCGGGACTAGAATACAATGAGCAGTTCTTC. Full variable domain (remainder filled in from reference TRBV28 and TRBJ2-1): DVKVTQSSRYLVKRTGEKVFLECVQDMDHENMFWYRQDPGLGLRLIYFSYDVKMKEKGDIPEGYSVSREKKERFSLILESASTNQTSMYLCASRPGLEYNEQFFGPGTRLTVL.

This clonotype came up a few times. The chain is built from TRBV14 and TRBJ2-1; 12 nucleotides match TRBD2. The V gene end was trimmed by 2 bases and the J gene end by 9 bases; junction bases not matched to a gene: 17. Germline V gene data show CDR1 as SGHDN and CDR2 as FVKESK. This CDR3 region has 19 residues. This chain's CDR3 is CASSQPSGGARVKFAEQFF. CDR3 DNA sequence: TGTGCCAGCAGCCAACCTAGCGGGGGGGCGCGAGTTAAATTTGCTGAGCAGTTCTTC.

This clonotype has more than one count but fewer than ten. J is TRBJ2-3 and V is TRBV5-1; 8 nucleotides align to TRBD1. Germline assignment: CDR1 SGHRS and CDR2 YFSETQ. This CDR3 comprises 15 residues. V shed 4 bases and J 5 bases; nucleotides not matched to a gene: 9. The CDR3 sequence is CASSIYGQGRDTQYF. CDR3 nucleotide sequence: TGCGCCAGCAGCATATACGGACAGGGCAGAGATACGCAGTATTTT.

This clonotype was observed a handful of times. The chain is built from TRBV11-2 and TRBJ2-1; D ambiguous. Looked up from germline, CDR1 is SGHAT and CDR2 is FQNNGV. CDR3 length: 17 residues. V was shortened by 1 base and J by 0 bases, with 13 bases between the two germline ends. Here the CDR3 reads CASSLVLIRNSYNEQFF. As DNA, the CDR3 is TGTGCCAGCAGCTTAGTTCTTATTAGGAACTCCTACAATGAGCAGTTCTTC.

This rearrangement joins TRBV24-1 to TRBJ2-7; 8 bases agree with TRBD1. The CDR3 contains 11 residues. CDR1 and CDR2 (germline): KGHDR, SFDVKD. J gave up 10 bases and V 7 bases, and 5 bases lay outside the gene matches. In nucleotides, the CDR3 is TGTGCCACCAGGGACAGGGAAATCCAGTACTTC. Translation gives CATRDREIQYF.

This clonotype has a handful of counts. The chain joins TRBV4-3 to TRBJ2-7; possible D gene TRBD1, 5 bases. Germline assignment: CDR1 LGHNA and CDR2 YSLEER. CDR3 length: 15 amino acids. The germline V and J ends were trimmed by 1 base and 2 bases, with 12 bases remaining between them. The CDR3 here is CASSQGTQVTYEQYF. In DNA form, the CDR3 reads TGCGCCAGCAGCCAAGGGACACAAGTGACCTACGAGCAGTACTTC.

This clonotype has just a few counts. The genes are TRBV6-2 or TRBV6-3 and TRBJ1-2, with TRBD1 identical over 10 bases. The V segment lost 3 bases and the J segment 7 bases; nucleotides outside the gene matches: 5. This CDR3 has 14 residues. Germline CDR1 and CDR2: MNHEY and SVGEGT. In DNA, the CDR3 is TGTGCCAGCAGTTATGACAGGGGGCTGAGTGGCTACACCTTC. This translates into CASSYDRGLSGYTF.

In its sample, this clonotype was seen many times. One end of the junction varies from germline; a read error may be responsible. The rearrangement joins TRBV5-1 to TRBJ2-7; the match to TRBD1 covers 9 bases. Germline lookup yields CDR1 SGHRS and CDR2 YFSETQ. The CDR3 is made up of 14 amino acids. The CDR3 protein is CASSWGQGGYEQYF. The CDR3 nucleotides read TGTGCCAGCAGTTGGGGACAGGGAGGCTACGAGCAGTACTTC.

In its sample, this clonotype was seen a few times. The chain joins TRBV28 to TRBJ2-3; 7 bases are a match to TRBD2. CDR1 and CDR2 (germline): MDHEN, SYDVKM. Trimming removed 6 bases from V and 2 bases from J; junction bases left unmatched: 2. CDR3 length: 13 residues. Here the CDR3 DNA reads TGTGCCAGCAGGGGGGACTACACAGATACGCAGTATTTT. Translated, it gives CASRGDYTDTQYF.

This clonotype came up a few times. This rearrangement joins TRBV5-8 to TRBJ1-5; tentatively, D is TRBD1 (6 bases). The CDR3 sequence is 14 residues long. From germline, CDR1 is SGHTS and CDR2 YDEGEE. V lost 6 bases, J lost 5 bases, and 15 bases lay in between. The CDR3 reads CASNLPGHDQPQHF. The CDR3 DNA is TGTGCCAGCAACCTACCGGGACACGATCAGCCCCAGCATTTT.

The sample holds a few counts of this clonotype. The genes are TRBV6-2 or TRBV6-3 and TRBJ2-3; a possible D gene is TRBD1 (6 bases). Germline values: CDR1 MNHEY, CDR2 SVGEGT. This CDR3 region has 15 residues. The V end was cut by 2 bases, the J end by 2 bases, with 11 bases between. The CDR3 DNA follows: TGTGCCAGCAGTTACCCCAGGGGCCCCACAGATACGCAGTATTTT. Its protein product is CASSYPRGPTDTQYF.

Many counts were recorded for this clonotype. This chain uses TRBV7-9 with TRBJ1-3; D uncertain. Trimming removed 3 bases at V and 0 bases at J, with 6 bases between. CDR3 size: 14 residues. Germline CDR1 reads SEHNR; CDR2 reads FQNEAQ (reference sequence). Here the CDR3 reads CASSFSTSGNTIYF. CDR3 bases: TGTGCCAGCAGCTTTAGTACCTCTGGAAACACCATATATTTT.

The J gene is TRBJ1-1, the V gene TRBV5-5; maybe TRBD1 (5 bases). The V end lost 4 bases, the J end lost 0 bases, and 16 bases lay between the germline ends. The CDR3 is made up of 16 amino acids. Germline values: CDR1 SGHKS, CDR2 YYEKEE (reference sequence). CDR3 loop: CASSRRTSYMNTEAFF. The CDR3 DNA sequence: TGTGCCAGCAGCCGGCGGACAAGCTACATGAACACTGAAGCTTTCTTT.

The sample holds many counts of this clonotype. This chain links TRBV18 with TRBJ2-1; the match to TRBD1 covers 9 bases. This CDR3 region has 19 residues. CDR1 KGHSH and CDR2 LQKENI come from the germline V gene. Losses at the gene ends were 0 bases for V and 0 bases for J; bases not matched to a gene: 9. CDR3 DNA: TGTGCCAGCTCACCACCCGCGACAGGGGGGCCAAGCTCCTACAATGAGCAGTTCTTC. This gives the protein CASSPPATGGPSSYNEQFF. Complete variable domain (other parts from reference TRBV18 and TRBJ2-1): NAGVMQNPRHLVRRRGQEARLRCSPMKGHSHVYWYRQLPEEGLKFMVYLQKENIIDESGMPKERFSAEFPKEGPSILRIQQVVRGDSAAYFCASSPPATGGPSSYNEQFFGPGTRLTVL.